This passage covers 25 T cell receptor beta chains from one sample sequenced in a study. TCRdb processed the RT-PCR reads anew with MiXCR; each CDR3 protein has one entry. The top ten hold 3.6% of the sample, which has almost 700,000 distinct CDR3 sequences, approximately 15% seen once. The sample consisted of memory CD4+ T cells from blood. The receptors originated from a female donor in good health, serving as a healthy control.

Comments on this clonotype: An end of the junction differs from the germline gene, which may be a read error. The chain couples TRBV20-1 to TRBJ2-7; D perhaps matches TRBD1 (5 bases). CDR1 and CDR2 (germline): DFQATT, SNEGSKA (reference sequence). The length of the CDR3 is 13 residues. CDR3 region: CSSRGPRLDEQYF. The CDR3 region has the DNA TGCAGTTCTAGGGGCCCAAGATTGGACGAGCAGTACTTC.

The gene calls are TRBV20-1 and TRBJ1-3; D not certain. Germline V gene data show CDR1 as DFQATT and CDR2 as SNEGSKA (reference sequence). The V end was cut by 6 bases, the J end by 4 bases, with 10 bases between. The CDR3 runs 12 residues. The CDR3 DNA sequence: TGCAGTGCCGGATTATGGGGAAACACCATATATTTT. Translated: CSAGLWGNTIYF.

This clonotype was found a few times. The chain combines TRBV9 with TRBJ2-7, with 8 positions matching TRBD2. The V gene's germline CDR1 is SGDLS and CDR2 YYNGEE. The length of the CDR3 is 17 residues. V lost 0 bases and J lost 2; bases outside the gene matches: 10. The CDR3: CASSVGKGNGGAYEQYF. CDR3 DNA sequence: TGTGCCAGCAGCGTAGGTAAAGGGAACGGGGGGGCCTACGAGCAGTACTTC.

The rearrangement uses TRBV15 and TRBJ1-1; D is perhaps TRBD1 (5 bases). Trimming stripped 0 bases from V and 8 bases from J, with 10 bases between. Germline CDR1 reads LNHNV; CDR2 reads YYDKDF (reference sequence). The CDR3 is 13 amino acids. This chain's CDR3 is CATSRDRAGEAFF. The CDR3 bases are TGTGCCACCAGCAGAGACAGGGCCGGAGAAGCTTTCTTT.

This clonotype occurred many times. The chain couples TRBV4-1 to TRBJ2-1, with 8 bases lining up with TRBD2. V was pared by 0 bases and J by 4 bases, with 5 bases of the junction left unmatched. Germline CDR1 is MGHRA and CDR2 is YSYEKL. This CDR3 region has 16 residues. CDR3 nucleotide sequence: TGCGCCAGCAGCCAAGATAGATTAGCGGGGTACAATGAGCAGTTCTTC. Translating it yields CASSQDRLAGYNEQFF.

This clonotype was recorded a few times. The chain employs TRBV7-8 and TRBJ2-2; a possible D gene is TRBD1 (6 bases). Between the trimmed V and J ends, which lost 0 bases and 7 bases, there was a span of 15 bases. This CDR3 has 16 amino acids. From germline, CDR1 is SGHVS and CDR2 FQNEAQ. CDR3 bases: TGTGCCAGCAGCTTAGCTTCCAGGGGACAAGGCGGGGAGCTGTTTTTT. Translating it yields CASSLASRGQGGELFF.

In its sample, this clonotype was seen a few times. The genes are TRBV11-2 and TRBJ1-1, with D maybe TRBD1 (6 bases). V was pared by 0 bases and J by 8 bases, with 16 bases between. The germline gives CDR1 SGHAT, CDR2 FQNNGV. The CDR3 is 15 residues long. The CDR3 reads CASSLESGAYYEAFF. The CDR3, as DNA: TGTGCCAGCAGCTTAGAGTCGGGGGCATACTACGAAGCTTTCTTT.

This clonotype has at least ten counts. The chain couples TRBV6-5 to TRBJ2-6, with TRBD1 matching 8 bases. The germline V gene encodes CDR1 MNHEY and CDR2 SVGAGI. CDR3 length equals 16 residues. J gave up 0 bases and V 6 bases, and 4 bases lay outside the gene matches. This CDR3 is CASRVTGGSGANVLTF. CDR3 nucleotides: TGTGCCAGCAGGGTAACAGGGGGCTCTGGGGCCAACGTCCTGACTTTC.

This clonotype was counted ten times or more. The chain uses TRBV20-1 and TRBJ2-3, with D possibly matching TRBD2 (5 bases). Deletions cut 5 bases from V and 2 bases from J, with 17 bases between. CDR1 is DFQATT, CDR2 SNEGSKA, per germline (reference sequence). The CDR3 has 15 amino acids. CDR3 residues: CSAPKREMDTDTQYF. CDR3 DNA: TGCAGTGCTCCGAAGAGGGAGATGGACACAGATACGCAGTATTTT.

The chain combines TRBV9 with TRBJ2-1; 9 positions agree with TRBD2. The CDR3 totals 15 residues. Trimming took 0 bases from V and 13 from J; bases not matched to a gene: 11. Germline-derived CDR1 and CDR2 are SGDLS and YYNGEE. The CDR3 DNA follows: TGTGCCAGCAGCGTAGCAGCGGGGGGTTCACCCCCTCAGTTCTTC. This codes for CASSVAAGGSPPQFF.

There are a few counts of this clonotype. The chain carries TRBV7-2 and TRBJ1-2; unclear D gene. Germline loops: CDR1 SGHTA, CDR2 FQGNSA. The CDR3 runs 13 residues. Trimming left V 3 bases short and J 7 bases short, with 12 bases between. The CDR3 protein is CASSFGELTGYTF. Written as DNA, the CDR3 is TGTGCCAGCAGCTTCGGAGAGCTCACTGGCTACACCTTC. Drawing the rest from reference TRBV7-2 and TRBJ1-2, the complete variable domain is GAGVSQSPSNKVTEKGKDVELRCDPISGHTALYWYRQSLGQGLEFLIYFQGNSAPDKSGLPSDRFSAERTGGSVSTLTIQRTQQEDSAVYLCASSFGELTGYTFGSGTRLTVV.

This clonotype appeared many times. V is TRBV20-1 and J is TRBJ2-7; 10 positions match TRBD2. Germline CDR1 is DFQATT and CDR2 is SNEGSKA (reference sequence). V lost 3 bases and J lost 7; bases outside the gene matches: 9. This CDR3 region has 14 residues. The CDR3 DNA is TGCAGTGCTAGTAAAGCGGGAGGGCCGGCAGAGCAGTACTTC. This translates into CSASKAGGPAEQYF.

This clonotype was counted ten times or more. This chain connects TRBV10-3 to TRBJ1-1; tentative D call: TRBD1 (5 bases). Germline V gene sequence: CDR1 ENHRY, CDR2 SYGVKD. This CDR3 has 13 amino acids. V was shortened by 2 bases and J by 1 base, with 5 bases between the two germline ends. CDR3 residues: CAISETGNTEAFF. For the CDR3, the DNA is TGTGCCATCAGTGAGACAGGGAACACTGAAGCTTTCTTT.

The genes are TRBV7-2 and TRBJ2-1; either TRBD1 or TRBD2 may supply D (5 bases each). V gave up 5 bases and J gave up 15 bases, with 20 bases separating them. The CDR3 runs to 13 residues. CDR1 and CDR2 from the germline V gene are SGHTA and FQGNSA. Here the CDR3 DNA reads TGTGCCAGCAGCGGCAGGGACCTAGGAGCTCTGTTCTTC. Its translation is CASSGRDLGALFF.

The sample holds a few counts of this clonotype. V gene TRBV7-2 combines with J gene TRBJ1-1; TRBD1 aligns across 9 bases. Germline values: CDR1 SGHTA, CDR2 FQGNSA. After removal of 5 bases from V and 3 bases from J, the junction contained 4 bases not matched to a gene. The CDR3 extends over 14 amino acids. The CDR3 bases are TGTGCCAGCAGCAAGGACAGGGGCGACACTGAAGCTTTCTTT. This encodes CASSKDRGDTEAFF.

The chain joins TRBV6-2 or TRBV6-3 to TRBJ2-7; D might be TRBD2 (5 bases). CDR3 length: 12 amino acids. Germline V lookup: CDR1 MNHEY, CDR2 SVGEGT. V lost 6 bases and J lost 7, with 13 bases in between. The CDR3 reads CASSLPPGEQYF. In DNA form, the CDR3 reads TGTGCCAGCAGCCTCCCACCGGGGGAGCAGTACTTC.

The rearrangement uses TRBV6-2 or TRBV6-3 and TRBJ1-1; D remains ambiguous. Deletions cut 4 bases from V and 1 base from J, with 19 bases between. CDR3 size: 17 residues. CDR1 MNHEY and CDR2 SVGEGT come from the germline V gene. The CDR3 bases are TGTGCCAGCAGTTCAAGAGGTTTCCGAACTTCGAACACTGAAGCTTTCTTT. It specifies CASSSRGFRTSNTEAFF.

This clonotype has at least ten counts. V usage is TRBV4-3 and J usage is TRBJ2-1, with 9 bases identical to TRBD2. The CDR3 length is 17 residues. Looked up from germline, CDR1 is LGHNA and CDR2 is YSLEER. V was pared by 0 bases and J by 6 bases, with 9 bases of the junction left unmatched. CDR3 region: CASSQDWGAGGPNEQFF. CDR3 sequence (DNA): TGCGCCAGCAGCCAAGATTGGGGAGCGGGAGGCCCCAATGAGCAGTTCTTC.

This clonotype was observed many times. The chain combines TRBV15 with TRBJ1-6; D remains unclear. The CDR3 is 13 residues long. CDR1 and CDR2 from the germline V gene are LNHNV and YYDKDF (reference sequence). V gave up 6 bases and J gave up 7 bases, with 10 bases separating them. CDR3 loop: CATSLGGNSPLHF. The CDR3 DNA reads as TGTGCCACCAGTTTAGGTGGGAATTCACCCCTCCACTTT.

This clonotype was detected only a few times. The rearrangement links TRBV7-2 to TRBJ2-1; D gene ambiguous. V shed 8 bases and J shed 8 bases, with 16 bases lying between them. This CDR3 contains 13 residues. Germline assignment: CDR1 SGHTA and CDR2 FQGNSA. The CDR3 sequence: CASSPSSGYEQFF. CDR3 nucleotide sequence: TGTGCCAGCTCTCCCTCCTCCGGGTATGAGCAGTTCTTC.

The chain recombines TRBV6-2 or TRBV6-3 with TRBJ1-5; tentatively, D is TRBD1 (5 bases). Germline V gene sequence: CDR1 MNHEY, CDR2 SVGEGT. Trimming cost V 2 bases and J 5 bases, with 13 bases left between them. This CDR3 is built from 15 residues. CDR3 sequence (DNA): TGTGCCAGCAGTTACGGGGCGGGCGGGCATCAGCCCCAGCATTTT. Residues: CASSYGAGGHQPQHF.

The chain is built from TRBV3-1 and TRBJ2-5; D remains unclear. This CDR3 spans 15 amino acids. Per germline, CDR1 LGHDT and CDR2 YNNKEL (reference sequence). V was pared by 1 base and J by 3 bases, with 12 bases between. The CDR3 DNA reads as TGTGCCAGCAGCCAAGGAATAACGGTTAAAGAGACCCAGTACTTC. This translates into CASSQGITVKETQYF.

A few counts support this clonotype. V is TRBV20-1 and J is TRBJ2-7; perhaps TRBD1 as D (5 bases). The germline gives CDR1 DFQATT, CDR2 SNEGSKA (reference sequence). The CDR3 totals 12 residues. The CDR3 protein is CSRLTDSYEQYF. The CDR3 DNA reads as TGCAGCCGACTGACAGATTCCTACGAGCAGTACTTC.

The rearrangement joins TRBV28 to TRBJ1-5; the D is unclear. CDR3 length equals 17 residues. Trimming removed 2 bases from V and 3 bases from J, with 17 bases in between. Germline CDR1 MDHEN, CDR2 SYDVKM. This CDR3 reads CASSLDILWQNNQPQHF. CDR3 DNA sequence: TGTGCCAGCAGTTTAGATATTTTGTGGCAGAACAATCAGCCCCAGCATTTT.

This clonotype was counted a few times. The chain has TRBV7-6 and TRBJ1-3, with D tentatively TRBD1 (6 bases). V gave up 0 bases and J gave up 3 bases, with 9 bases separating them. Germline V gene sequence: CDR1 SGHVS, CDR2 FNYEAQ. CDR3 length: 15 amino acids. This CDR3 is CASSLAQGNGNTIYF. The CDR3 nucleotides are TGTGCCAGCAGCTTAGCGCAGGGGAATGGAAACACCATATATTTT.